This TCR beta chain emerged from a study of cytomegalovirus exposure and HLA in healthy donors. Vbeta (60) and Jbeta (13) primers were used in the PCR. Generated by immunoSEQ multiplex PCR, the TCRdb table keeps only in-frame clones and is missing some. This table holds about 110,000 clones, roughly 80% found once. The germline gives CDR1 ENHRY, CDR2 SYGVKD. The V end lost 0 bases, the J end lost 3 bases, and 17 bases lay between the germline ends. The CDR3 totals 17 residues. The source material was PBMCs. The rearrangement joins TRBV10-3 to TRBJ1-1; D gene unclear. This TCR was sampled from a man aged 55-75 years in good health and CMV-seronegative. The CDR3 region has the DNA TGTGCCATCAGTGAGTCTAAACAGCAAACGGACTACACTGAAGCTTTCTTT. This encodes CAISESKQQTDYTEAFF.